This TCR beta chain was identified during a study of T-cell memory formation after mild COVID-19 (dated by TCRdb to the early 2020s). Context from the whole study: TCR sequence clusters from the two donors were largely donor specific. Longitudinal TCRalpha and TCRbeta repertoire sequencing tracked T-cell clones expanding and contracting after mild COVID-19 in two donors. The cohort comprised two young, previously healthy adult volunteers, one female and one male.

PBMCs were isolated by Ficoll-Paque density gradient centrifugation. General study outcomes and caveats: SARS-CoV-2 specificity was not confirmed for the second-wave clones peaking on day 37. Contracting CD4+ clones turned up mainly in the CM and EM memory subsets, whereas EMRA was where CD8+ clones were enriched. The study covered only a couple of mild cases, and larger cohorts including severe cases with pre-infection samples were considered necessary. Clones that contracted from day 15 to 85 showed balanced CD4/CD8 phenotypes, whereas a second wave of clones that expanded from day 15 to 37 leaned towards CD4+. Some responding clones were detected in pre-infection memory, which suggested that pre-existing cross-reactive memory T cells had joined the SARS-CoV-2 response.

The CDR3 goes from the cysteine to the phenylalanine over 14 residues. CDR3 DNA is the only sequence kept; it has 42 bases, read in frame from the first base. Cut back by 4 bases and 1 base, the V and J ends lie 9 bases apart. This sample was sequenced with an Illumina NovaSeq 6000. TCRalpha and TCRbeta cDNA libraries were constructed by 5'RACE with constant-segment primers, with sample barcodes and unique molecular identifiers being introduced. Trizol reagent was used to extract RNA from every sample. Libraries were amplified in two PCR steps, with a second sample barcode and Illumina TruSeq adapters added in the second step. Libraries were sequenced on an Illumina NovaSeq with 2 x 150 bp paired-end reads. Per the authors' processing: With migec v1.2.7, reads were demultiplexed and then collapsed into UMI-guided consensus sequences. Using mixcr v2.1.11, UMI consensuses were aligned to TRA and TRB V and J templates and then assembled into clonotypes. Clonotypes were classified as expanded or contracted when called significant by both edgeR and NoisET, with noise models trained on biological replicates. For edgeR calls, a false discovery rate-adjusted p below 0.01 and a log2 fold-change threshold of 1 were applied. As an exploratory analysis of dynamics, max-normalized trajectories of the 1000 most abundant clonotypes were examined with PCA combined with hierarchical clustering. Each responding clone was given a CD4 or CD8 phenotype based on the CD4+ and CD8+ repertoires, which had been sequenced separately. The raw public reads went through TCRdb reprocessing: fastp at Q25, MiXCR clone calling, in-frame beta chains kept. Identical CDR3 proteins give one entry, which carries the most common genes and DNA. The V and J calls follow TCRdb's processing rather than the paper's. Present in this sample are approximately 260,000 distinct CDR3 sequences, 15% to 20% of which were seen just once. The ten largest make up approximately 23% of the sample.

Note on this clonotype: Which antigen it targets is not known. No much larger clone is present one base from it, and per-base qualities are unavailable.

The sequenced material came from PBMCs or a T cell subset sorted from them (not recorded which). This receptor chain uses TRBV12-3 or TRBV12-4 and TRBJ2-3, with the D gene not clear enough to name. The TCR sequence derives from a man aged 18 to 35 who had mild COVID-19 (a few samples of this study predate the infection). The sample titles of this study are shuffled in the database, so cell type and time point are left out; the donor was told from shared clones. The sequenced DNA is TGTGCCAGCAGTTCTCCTATGGGCACAGATACGCAGTATTTT. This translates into CASSSPMGTDTQYF.